A selection of T cell receptor beta chains follows, all from one sample in a study of shared clonotypes between healthy human individuals. The repertoire was sequenced with immunoSEQ multiplex PCR; TCRdb's copy has only in-frame clones and lacks some. The sample lists about 1.1 million clones; approximately 78% were seen once. Sequenced input: memory CD4+ T cells from PBMCs. The receptors were gathered from a man younger than 35 in good health. Some clones in this sample may be carry-over from other donors' samples. CDR3s include the opening cysteine and the closing phenylalanine or tryptophan. A D gene is named only where the DNA matches it firmly. Rows give clone size only sometimes, using once, few, many, or a class for an expanded clone.

V gene	clone size	J gene	D gene	CDR3 DNA	CDR3 protein
TRBV27	-	TRBJ2-2	-	TGTGCCAGCAGTTTATCGAGGGGAGTCACCGGGGAGCTGTTTTTT	CASSLSRGVTGELFF
TRBV25-1	-	TRBJ2-7	-	TGTGCCAGCAGTGAAGGGGGGTCAGGGGGTTCCTACGAGCAGTACTTC	CASSEGGSGGSYEQYF
TRBV6-1	-	TRBJ2-7	-	TGTGCCAGCAGTGACTTCTTTGCGGCGAGCTCCTACGAGCAGTACTTC	CASSDFFAASSYEQYF
TRBV27	few	TRBJ1-5	TRBD1	TGTGCCAGCAGTTGGGGGACAGCAGATCAGCCCCAGCATTTT	CASSWGTADQPQHF
TRBV5-1	-	TRBJ1-2	TRBD1	TGCGCCAGCAGCAGGGGACAGTGGGAGGATGGCTACACCTTC	CASSRGQWEDGYTF
TRBV6-1	-	TRBJ1-2	TRBD1	TGTGCCAGCAGTGAAAGGGGGACAGCCCATAACTATGGCTACACCTTC	CASSERGTAHNYGYTF
TRBV5-6	-	TRBJ1-2	-	TGTGCCAGCAGCCTGGGGGGACCGAACTATGGCTACACCTTC	CASSLGGPNYGYTF
TRBV5-1	-	TRBJ2-2	TRBD2	TGCGCCAGCAGCTTGGGATCTAGCGGGATGATCGGGGAGCTGTTTTTT	CASSLGSSGMIGELFF
TRBV19	-	TRBJ1-5	-	TGTGCCAGTAGTATTCGGGGGACGGCTGGGGTAGGCAATCAGCCCCAGCATTTT	CASSIRGTAGVGNQPQHF
TRBV9	-	TRBJ1-3	TRBD1	TGTGCCAGCAGCGTAGCTCTTCGACAGGGGGCAACTGGAAACACCATATATTTT	CASSVALRQGATGNTIYF
TRBV21-1	-	TRBJ1-5	-	TGTGCCAGCAGCGCCCGGTACAGGACCCGAAGGGCCCAGCATTTT	CASSARYRTRRAQHF
TRBV27	few	TRBJ2-1	-	TGTGCCAGCAGTTTACGGCCTCGGGGTGAGCAGTTCTTC	CASSLRPRGEQFF
TRBV2	-	TRBJ2-5	-	TGTGCCAGCAGTACCCAGAGAGGACACCAAGAGACCCAGTACTTC	CASSTQRGHQETQYF
TRBV2	few	TRBJ1-1	-	TGTGCCAGCCGCTTGGAGGCAGGGGCCTTGAGCACTGAAGCTTTCTTT	CASRLEAGALSTEAFF
TRBV30	-	TRBJ2-3	-	TGTGCCTGGAGTGTTACCAGGGGAATAGATACGCAGTATTTT	CAWSVTRGIDTQYF
TRBV7-2	-	TRBJ2-1	TRBD1	TGTGCCAGCAGCTTAGGGACAGGAAATTACAATGAGCAGTTCTTC	CASSLGTGNYNEQFF
TRBV6-1	-	TRBJ2-2	TRBD1	TGTGCCAGCAGTGAACAGGGGGCGGGCACCGGGGAGCTGTTTTTT	CASSEQGAGTGELFF
TRBV9	-	TRBJ2-7	-	TGTGCCAGCAGCGTAGCAGGGGTTGGGTCCCCCTACGAGCAGTACTTC	CASSVAGVGSPYEQYF
TRBV30	once	TRBJ1-4	TRBD1	TGTGCCTGGGGGGCAGGGGGTATTGAAAAACTGTTTTTT	CAWGAGGIEKLFF
TRBV27	once	TRBJ1-2	TRBD1	TGTGCCAGCAGTTTGAAACCGGGACAGGGGAACTATGGCTACACCTTC	CASSLKPGQGNYGYTF
TRBV7-9	-	TRBJ2-6	-	TGTGCCAGCAGCCCTCGCGCTGGGGCCAACGTCCTGACTTTC	CASSPRAGANVLTF
TRBV2	-	TRBJ2-7	-	TGTGCCAGCAGCCAAAGCCGGGCCCCGGGCACCGAGCAGTACTTC	CASSQSRAPGTEQYF
TRBV7-9	once	TRBJ2-3	-	TGTGCCAGCAGCCGGGGGCAGTACACAGATACGCAGTATTTT	CASSRGQYTDTQYF
TRBV5-4	-	TRBJ2-1	TRBD2	TGTGCCAGCAGCTTGTTATTGGGGACTAGCGTGAGTGAGCAGTTCTTC	CASSLLLGTSVSEQFF
TRBV19	-	TRBJ1-2	TRBD1	TGTGCCAGTAGTACGGGACAGGGGGCGGTTGGCTACACCTTC	CASSTGQGAVGYTF
TRBV19	-	TRBJ1-3	TRBD1	TGTGCCAGTAGTAAAGGACAGGCTGGAAACACCATATATTTT	CASSKGQAGNTIYF
TRBV7-8	few	TRBJ1-2	TRBD1	TGTGCCAGCAGCTTGGACAGGGGAGATGGCTACACCTTC	CASSLDRGDGYTF
TRBV13	-	TRBJ2-7	-	TGTGCCAGCAGCTTAGGCCTCCGTTTAGAGGGGACTCCAACCCAGGCCAAACGGCCGTACTTC	CASSLGLRLEGTPTQAKRPYF